The 23 T cell receptor beta chains presented below share a single source sample, sequenced in a study of T cells in Graves' hyperthyroidism and ophthalmopathy. The source material, RNA transcripts, was used to amplify TCR beta CDR3 regions. TCR CDR3 regions were first amplified by RT-PCR with HTBI primers. TCRdb reprocessed the multiplex PCR reads with MiXCR, giving one entry per CDR3 protein. The sample gives hundreds of thousands of distinct CDR3 sequences, around 14% of which show up once; 5.8% is in the top ten. Source material: blood. These receptors were obtained from a woman aged 30 to 39 with Graves' hyperthyroidism that later progressed to Graves' ophthalmopathy.

The V and J genes are TRBV7-6 and TRBJ2-2, with D uncertain. Germline CDR1 is SGHVS and CDR2 is FNYEAQ. The ends were cut back, 8 bases at V and 2 bases at J, with 9 bases in the middle. The CDR3 contains 13 residues. CDR3 coding DNA: TGTGCCAGCGGTCGAGCAAACACCGGGGAGCTGTTTTTT. Its protein product is CASGRANTGELFF.

This clonotype was recorded at least ten times. The V gene is TRBV20-1, the J gene TRBJ2-5; the match to TRBD1 covers 8 bases. Germline loops: CDR1 DFQATT, CDR2 SNEGSKA (reference sequence). V was clipped by 8 bases and J by 4 bases; unmatched bases: 9. There are 13 residues in the CDR3. The CDR3 DNA sequence: TGCAGTCCCCCGGCAGGGGGCGGAGAGACCCAGTACTTC. Protein sequence: CSPPAGGGETQYF.

The sample holds many counts of this clonotype. V usage is TRBV2 and J usage is TRBJ2-3, with 12 bases identical to TRBD2. The CDR3 is 16 amino acids. Germline assignment: CDR1 SNHLY and CDR2 FYNNEI. J was trimmed by 4 bases and V by 3 bases; bases with no gene match: 5. The CDR3 here is CASSEASGRAADTQYF. DNA for the CDR3: TGTGCCAGCAGTGAGGCTAGCGGGAGGGCCGCAGATACGCAGTATTTT.

In its sample, this clonotype was seen many times. The chain combines TRBV2 with TRBJ2-3, with TRBD1 identical over 9 bases. V shed 7 bases and J 4 bases; nucleotides not matched to a gene: 6. The CDR3 length is 14 residues. Germline CDR1 is SNHLY and CDR2 is FYNNEI. The CDR3 here is CASKTRTGADTQYF. In DNA, the CDR3 is TGTGCCAGCAAAACCAGGACAGGGGCAGATACGCAGTATTTT.

This clonotype was counted at least ten times. The J gene is TRBJ1-1, the V gene TRBV10-3, with TRBD1 as a possible D gene (5 bases). Trimming took off 3 bases at V and 5 bases at J, with 19 bases between the two ends. From germline, CDR1 is ENHRY and CDR2 SYGVKD. CDR3 length equals 16 residues. CDR3 amino acids: CAISDLIAGQGTEAFF. CDR3 coding DNA: TGTGCCATCAGTGATCTGATCGCCGGACAAGGTACTGAAGCTTTCTTT.

A word on this clonotype: Possible read error: a much larger clone is one base away. The chain recombines TRBV12-3 or TRBV12-4 with TRBJ2-3; D possibly corresponds to TRBD2 (6 bases). CDR3 length equals 15 residues. As DNA, the CDR3 is TGTGCCAGCAGTTTAGGACTAGTTGAAGCAGATACGAAGTATTTT. Its translation: CASSLGLVEADTKYF.

This chain connects TRBV28 to TRBJ1-5; 9 nucleotides agree with TRBD1. The CDR3 runs to 15 residues. Trimming removed 7 bases from V and 9 bases from J; junction bases left unmatched: 13. Germline lookup yields CDR1 MDHEN and CDR2 SYDVKM. CDR3: CASKSDGTGSAPQHF. CDR3 nucleotide sequence: TGTGCCAGCAAATCCGACGGGACAGGGAGTGCGCCCCAGCATTTT.

About this clonotype itself: Since a much larger clone is just one base distant, this may be a read error. V is TRBV27 and J is TRBJ2-3, with D hard to call. The CDR3 sequence is 14 residues long. Looked up from germline, CDR1 is MNHEY and CDR2 is SMNVEV (reference sequence). CDR3 bases: TGTGCCGGCAGTTTTAAACCTAGCACAGATACGCAGTATTTT. This gives the protein CAGSFKPSTDTQYF.

This clonotype has only a few counts. The chain carries TRBV20-1 and TRBJ2-4; D call uncertain. This CDR3 contains 13 residues. Looked up from germline, CDR1 is DFQATT and CDR2 is SNEGSKA (reference sequence). The V gene lost 0 bases and the J gene lost 5 bases, with 8 bases spanning the gap. Here the CDR3 reads CSARDNGENIQYF. Written as DNA, the CDR3 is TGCAGTGCTAGAGATAACGGAGAAAACATTCAGTACTTC.

This clonotype was seen ten or more times. CDR3 DNA sequence: TGTGCCAGCAGCCCCGGACAGATTCTTACGGGTTATGGCTACACCTTC. Protein: CASSPGQILTGYGYTF. The chain recombines TRBV6-1 with TRBJ1-2; D possibly corresponds to TRBD1 (6 bases). There are 16 residues in the CDR3. Deletions cut 6 bases from V and 5 bases from J, with 22 bases between. Germline V lookup: CDR1 MNHNS, CDR2 SASEGT.

About this clonotype itself: One junction end disagrees with the germline gene, perhaps due to a read error. The chain employs TRBV4-1 and TRBJ1-1; possibly TRBD1 for D (5 bases). Germline V gene data show CDR1 as MGHRA and CDR2 as YSYEKL. CDR3 size: 13 residues. This CDR3 is CASSRLRGQAAVF. The CDR3 coding sequence is TGCGCCAGCAGCCGACTAAGGGGTCAGGCGGCTGTCTTT.

This clonotype was counted between two and nine times. The rearrangement joins TRBV29-1 to TRBJ2-7; possible D gene TRBD2, 6 bases. This CDR3 spans 15 amino acids. Germline values: CDR1 SQVTM, CDR2 ANQGSEA. With 4 bases removed from V and 2 bases from J, the gap between germline ends came to 18 bases. The CDR3 loop reads CSVGLEGLPPYEQYF. Here the CDR3 DNA reads TGCAGCGTTGGGTTGGAGGGGCTCCCCCCCTACGAGCAGTACTTC.

This clonotype has at least ten counts. The chain carries TRBV12-3 or TRBV12-4 and TRBJ2-1, with D hard to call. The CDR3 runs to 14 residues. The ends were cut back, 3 bases at V and 6 bases at J, with 12 bases in the middle. CDR3 amino acids: CASSLMRWINEQFF. CDR3 sequence (DNA): TGTGCCAGCAGTTTGATGAGGTGGATCAATGAGCAGTTCTTC.

This clonotype was observed at least ten times. V is TRBV24-1 and J is TRBJ2-3; tentatively, D is TRBD2 (6 bases). The CDR3 is 17 amino acids. V lost 4 bases and J 6 bases, leaving 22 bases between the germline ends. CDR1 and CDR2 from the germline V gene are KGHDR and SFDVKD. DNA for the CDR3: TGTGCCACCAGTGACAACCTCCGAACCGGGACTGAGGATACGCAGTATTTT. Amino acid sequence: CATSDNLRTGTEDTQYF.

This clonotype was recorded many times. The chain carries TRBV14 and TRBJ1-2; unclear D gene. The CDR3 contains 16 residues. V shed 4 bases and J shed 1 base, with 16 bases lying between them. Germline V lookup: CDR1 SGHDN, CDR2 FVKESK. The CDR3 DNA follows: TGTGCCAGCAGCCCGGCCGGAAGTTTTATTAACTATGGCTACACCTTC. It yields the protein CASSPAGSFINYGYTF.

This clonotype has just a few counts. J is TRBJ1-6 and V is TRBV4-1; D is ambiguous. CDR3 length: 15 amino acids. V lost 0 bases, J lost 7 bases, and 10 bases lay in between. The V gene's germline CDR1 is MGHRA and CDR2 YSYEKL. CDR3: CASSQDLSQNSPLHF. CDR3 nucleotide sequence: TGCGCCAGCAGCCAAGATCTGTCTCAAAATTCACCCCTCCACTTT.

The V call is TRBV6-5, the J call TRBJ2-7, with 11 bases identical to TRBD1. There are 16 residues in the CDR3. The V gene's germline CDR1 is MNHEY and CDR2 SVGAGI. J was trimmed by 3 bases and V by 0 bases; bases with no gene match: 4. The CDR3 bases are TGTGCCAGCAGTTACTCGATGGGGACAGGGGGCTACGAGCAGTACTTC. This gives the protein CASSYSMGTGGYEQYF.

The rearrangement joins TRBV6-1 to TRBJ1-1; TRBD1 is a possible D gene (5 bases). Germline V gives CDR1 MNHNS, CDR2 SASEGT. The germline V and J ends were trimmed by 3 bases and 8 bases, with 13 bases remaining between them. This CDR3 has 13 amino acids. The CDR3, as DNA: TGTGCCAGCAGTGAGAGAGGGGCGAGAGAAGCTTTCTTT. It specifies CASSERGAREAFF.

This clonotype was seen many times. This rearrangement joins TRBV20-1 to TRBJ1-1; tentatively, D is TRBD1 (5 bases). Germline CDR1 and CDR2: DFQATT and SNEGSKA (reference sequence). V lost 1 base to trimming and J lost 3 bases, with 9 bases between them. This CDR3 contains 13 residues. The CDR3 reads CSARGQGYTEAFF. As DNA, the CDR3 is TGCAGTGCTAGAGGGCAGGGCTACACTGAAGCTTTCTTT.

At least ten counts were recorded for this clonotype. The CDR3 region has the DNA TGTGCCAGCACCCTCCAGGGGGCGGACTATGGCTACACCTTC. It is translated as CASTLQGADYGYTF. J is TRBJ1-2 and V is TRBV6-1, with TRBD1 matching over 8 bases. The CDR3 runs 14 residues. Germline V lookup: CDR1 MNHNS, CDR2 SASEGT. V lost 7 bases to trimming and J lost 3 bases; unmatched junction nucleotides: 7.

This clonotype was detected many times. The J gene is TRBJ2-1, the V gene TRBV12-3 or TRBV12-4, with D perhaps assigned TRBD1 or TRBD2 (5 bases each). V lost 8 bases to trimming and J lost 8 bases, with 16 bases between them. This CDR3 is built from 13 residues. In DNA, the CDR3 is TGTGCCAGCGGGGCCGGTTCGAGGGATGAGCAGTTCTTC. This codes for CASGAGSRDEQFF.

In this sample, this clonotype turned up many times. V gene TRBV19 combines with J gene TRBJ2-2; 8 positions agree with TRBD1. The CDR3 is 17 amino acids. Losses at the gene ends were 4 bases for V and 2 bases for J; bases not matched to a gene: 9. Germline lookup yields CDR1 LNHDA and CDR2 SQIVND (reference sequence). Here the CDR3 reads CASSTDRESLNTGELFF. The CDR3 DNA reads TGTGCCAGTAGTACGGACAGGGAGTCCTTAAACACCGGGGAGCTGTTTTTT.

At least ten counts were recorded for this clonotype. The chain carries TRBV25-1 and TRBJ2-3; D might be TRBD1 (6 bases). V lost 5 bases and J 3 bases, leaving 12 bases between the germline ends. CDR1 and CDR2 (germline): MGHDK, SYGVNS. This CDR3 is built from 14 residues. For the CDR3, the DNA is TGTGCCAGCAGTCCATTACAGGGAACAGATACGCAGTATTTT. Amino acids: CASSPLQGTDTQYF.